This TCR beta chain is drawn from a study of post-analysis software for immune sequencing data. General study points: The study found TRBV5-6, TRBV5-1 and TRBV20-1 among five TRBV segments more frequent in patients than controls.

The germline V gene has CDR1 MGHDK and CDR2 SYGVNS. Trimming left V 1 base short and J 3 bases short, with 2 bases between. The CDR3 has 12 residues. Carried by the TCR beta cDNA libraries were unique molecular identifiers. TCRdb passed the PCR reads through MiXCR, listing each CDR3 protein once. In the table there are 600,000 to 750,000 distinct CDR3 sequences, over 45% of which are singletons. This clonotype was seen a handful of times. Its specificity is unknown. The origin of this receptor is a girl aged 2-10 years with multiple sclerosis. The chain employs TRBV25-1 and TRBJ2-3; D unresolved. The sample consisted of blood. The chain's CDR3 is CASSEWTDTQYF. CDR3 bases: TGTGCCAGCAGTGAATGGACAGATACGCAGTATTTT.